The 31 T cell receptor beta chains given below trace back to one sample, sequenced in a study of blood T cells in healthy people across ages. Alongside a J-beta primer mix, a sample-barcoded 5' primer served in a second PCR lasting about 6 to 11 cycles. TCRdb ran MiXCR on the 5' RACE reads and lists one entry per CDR3 protein. The sample has some 900,000 distinct CDR3 sequences; about 28% are singletons. The sequencing sample was made of blood. Receptors originate from a woman older than 75 in good health.

The V and J genes are TRBV10-1 and TRBJ2-3; TRBD1 aligns across 9 bases. The CDR3 has 15 residues. The trim removed 5 bases at V and 5 bases at J, leaving 8 bases unmatched. The germline CDR1 and CDR2 sequences are WNHNN and SYGVQD (reference sequence). The CDR3 DNA reads TGCGCCAGCAGTCTAAGGGACAGGGCCAAAGATACGCAGTATTTT. Amino acid sequence: CASSLRDRAKDTQYF.

This clonotype occurred many times. The chain has TRBV7-2 and TRBJ1-6; D unclear. This CDR3 region has 18 residues. Germline CDR1 and CDR2: SGHTA and FQGNSA. V was clipped by 2 bases and J by 7 bases, with 21 bases between them. The CDR3 loop is CASSLNYQALVGNSPLHF. The CDR3 coding sequence is TGTGCCAGCAGCTTAAATTATCAGGCCTTGGTGGGGAATTCACCCCTCCACTTT.

This clonotype was seen only a few times. The rearrangement uses TRBV6-1 and TRBJ2-4; D possibly corresponds to TRBD1 (6 bases). The V end lost 2 bases, the J end lost 4 bases, and 18 bases lay between the germline ends. The CDR3 consists of 17 residues. The germline V gene encodes CDR1 MNHNS and CDR2 SASEGT. The CDR3 sequence is CASSENRGSIGKNIQYF. The CDR3 DNA sequence: TGTGCCAGCAGTGAAAATAGGGGGAGTATCGGTAAAAACATTCAGTACTTC.

This clonotype appeared a few times. One end of the junction varies from germline; a read error may be responsible. The rearrangement uses TRBV27 and TRBJ2-7, with no clear D. The CDR3 consists of 14 residues. Germline V lookup: CDR1 MNHEY, CDR2 SMNVEV (reference sequence). The CDR3 loop is CASTLTRSSYGQYF. CDR3 DNA sequence: TGTGCCAGCACCTTGACGAGGAGCTCCTACGGGCAGTACTTC.

A note on this clonotype: A read error may explain this, as a much larger clone is one base away. The V gene is TRBV28, the J gene TRBJ1-5; D is undetermined. The CDR3 is made up of 13 amino acids. Germline values: CDR1 MDHEN, CDR2 SYDVKM. CDR3 in amino acids: CVSTSVSNQPQHF. In nucleotides, the CDR3 is TGTGTCAGCACCTCCGTTAGCAATCAGCCCCAGCATTTT.

There are a few counts of this clonotype. A single base separates this from a much larger clone, so it may be a read error. The chain employs TRBV20-1 and TRBJ2-1; 9 positions agree with TRBD1. Trimming at V came to 4 bases and at J to 4 bases, leaving 11 bases not matched to a gene. Germline V CDR1 and CDR2: DFQATT, SNEGSKA (reference sequence). The CDR3 contains 16 residues. The CDR3 loop reads CSAKDSGTGLYNEQFF. CDR3 bases: TGCAGTGCTAAAGATTCCGGGACAGGGTTATACAATGAGCAGTTCTTC.

The chain links TRBV12-3 or TRBV12-4 to TRBJ1-6; D is possibly TRBD1 (5 bases). V was cut by 1 base and J by 7 bases, with 11 bases left in between. The CDR3 consists of 15 residues. The CDR3 DNA reads TGTGCCAGCAGTTTAGAGCGGGGGGGAAATTCACCCCTCCACTTT. Translated: CASSLERGGNSPLHF.

This clonotype was recorded a few times. This rearrangement joins TRBV6-2 or TRBV6-3 to TRBJ1-1, with a possible D match to TRBD1 (5 bases). Germline CDR1 reads MNHEY; CDR2 reads SVGEGT. The CDR3 loop spans 18 amino acids. With 6 bases removed from V and 0 bases from J, the gap between germline ends came to 23 bases. CDR3 residues: CASRHRDGKTWVNTEAFF. The CDR3 nucleotides read TGTGCCAGCAGGCACCGGGACGGGAAGACGTGGGTGAACACTGAAGCTTTCTTT.

V is TRBV10-1 and J is TRBJ1-1; maybe TRBD1 (5 bases). The CDR3 covers 13 residues. Germline loops: CDR1 WNHNN, CDR2 SYGVQD (reference sequence). Trimming shortened V by 2 bases and J by 9 bases, and 13 bases separated the two germline ends. CDR3 DNA sequence: TGCGCCAGCAGTGAGAGGGCAGGGCCGAAAGCTTTCTTT. It codes for CASSERAGPKAFF.

In regard to this clonotype: The junction and the germline gene differ at one end; a read error may be behind it. The CDR3 DNA sequence: TGTGCCGGCAGCGTCTCGGGACAGGGGTTTCAGCCCCAGCATTTT. Translated, it gives CAGSVSGQGFQPQHF. The chain couples TRBV9 to TRBJ1-5; 10 positions agree with TRBD1. Germline V lookup: CDR1 SGDLS, CDR2 YYNGEE. CDR3 length: 15 residues.

The sample holds many counts of this clonotype. The rearrangement uses TRBV7-9 and TRBJ2-7; 7 nucleotides match TRBD2. Per the germline V gene, CDR1 is SEHNR and CDR2 is FQNEAQ (reference sequence). With 3 bases clipped from V and 2 bases from J, the junction kept 10 bases outside the gene matches. This CDR3 has 16 residues. The CDR3 reads CASSFPGGGLPYEQYF. The CDR3 DNA reads TGTGCCAGCAGCTTTCCTGGCGGGGGATTACCCTACGAGCAGTACTTC. Full variable domain (rest looked up from reference TRBV7-9 and TRBJ2-7): DTGVSQNPRHKITKRGQNVTFRCDPISEHNRLYWYRQTLGQGPEFLTYFQNEAQLEKSRLLSDRFSAERPKGSFSTLEIQRTEQGDSAMYLCASSFPGGGLPYEQYFGPGTRLTVT.

This clonotype appeared a single time. J is TRBJ1-5 and V is TRBV6-5; TRBD1 matches 7 bases. With 4 bases clipped from V and 7 bases from J, the junction kept 7 bases outside the gene matches. The CDR3 is 14 amino acids. Germline CDR1 is MNHEY and CDR2 is SVGAGI. The chain's CDR3 is CASSLRTGIQPQHF. The CDR3 bases are TGTGCCAGCAGTTTAAGGACAGGAATCCAGCCCCAGCATTTT.

This clonotype has a single count. The chain couples TRBV12-3 or TRBV12-4 to TRBJ2-2; D tentatively reads TRBD1 or TRBD2 (5 bases each). This CDR3 contains 15 residues. The V gene lost 6 bases and the J gene lost 6 bases, with 17 bases spanning the gap. CDR3 sequence: CASSQTPGPPGELFF. The CDR3, as DNA: TGTGCCAGCAGCCAAACACCGGGACCTCCCGGGGAGCTGTTTTTT.

This clonotype occurred a few times. The V and J genes are TRBV29-1 and TRBJ2-2, with D unclear. Germline CDR1 SQVTM, CDR2 ANQGSEA. CDR3 length: 13 amino acids. The V gene lost 3 bases and the J gene lost 0 bases, with 5 bases spanning the gap. In DNA form, the CDR3 reads TGCAGCGTTGATAAAGCGAACACCGGGGAGCTGTTTTTT. This translates into CSVDKANTGELFF.

There are many counts of this clonotype. The rearrangement joins TRBV25-1 to TRBJ2-5; D ambiguous. Trimming shortened V by 3 bases and J by 5 bases, and 13 bases separated the two germline ends. There are 14 residues in the CDR3. Germline V CDR1 and CDR2: MGHDK, SYGVNS. The CDR3 loop reads CASSDEASRETQYF. For the CDR3, the DNA is TGTGCCAGCAGTGATGAAGCTTCCAGGGAGACCCAGTACTTC.

This clonotype has a single count. A read error may produce the germline difference seen at one junction end. This chain connects TRBV6-6 to TRBJ2-4; D is perhaps TRBD1 (7 bases). The J call is uncertain, as TRBJ2-7 better fits the DNA end. CDR1 is MNHNY, CDR2 SVGAGI, per germline (reference sequence). The CDR3 is 15 residues long. The CDR3: CASSYSSGGSSEQYF. The CDR3 region has the DNA TGTGCCAGCAGTTACTCGTCAGGGGGGTCCTCCGAGCAGTACTTC.

This clonotype was seen a few times. The chain recombines TRBV10-3 with TRBJ1-1; D is uncertain. Germline values: CDR1 ENHRY, CDR2 SYGVKD. CDR3 length equals 12 residues. The V end lost 3 bases, the J end lost 8 bases, and 10 bases lay between the germline ends. CDR3 loop: CAISEYITEAFF. In DNA, the CDR3 is TGTGCCATCAGTGAATACATTACAGAAGCTTTCTTT.

This clonotype was seen more than once but under ten times. The gene calls are TRBV12-3 or TRBV12-4 and TRBJ1-4; 7 positions agree with TRBD1. CDR3 size: 13 residues. V lost 6 bases to trimming and J lost 5 bases; unmatched junction nucleotides: 3. DNA of the CDR3: TGTGCCAGCAGCACGGGACAGAATGAAAAACTGTTTTTT. It encodes CASSTGQNEKLFF.

V is TRBV12-3 or TRBV12-4 and J is TRBJ2-6, with D possibly being TRBD2 (5 bases). Between the trimmed V and J ends, which lost 6 bases and 1 base, there was a span of 19 bases. This CDR3 region has 18 residues. The CDR3 DNA reads TGTGCCAGCAGGGGCCAGGCTGTGCCGGGATCTGGGGCCAACGTCCTGACTTTC. Translating it yields CASRGQAVPGSGANVLTF.

This clonotype occurred a few times. This may come from a read error, since a much larger clone is one base off. The chain employs TRBV7-9 and TRBJ2-5; D might be TRBD1 (5 bases). Germline assignment: CDR1 SEHNR and CDR2 FQNEAQ (reference sequence). The ends were cut back, 6 bases at V and 1 base at J, with 12 bases in the middle. The CDR3 consists of 14 residues. The CDR3: CASRQTALQETQYF. The CDR3 DNA reads TGTGCCAGCAGGCAGACAGCCCTCCAAGAGACCCAGTACTTC.

As to this clonotype: This clone may be a read error of a much larger clone one base away. The genes are TRBV20-1 and TRBJ2-7; D unclear. CDR3 size: 12 residues. The V end was cut by 1 base, the J end by 7 bases, with 11 bases between. Germline-derived CDR1 and CDR2 are DFQATT and SNEGSKA (reference sequence). CDR3 region: CSARVGSLEQYF. The CDR3, as DNA: TGCAGTGCTAGAGTGGGTTCCCTTGAGCAGTACTTC.

The CDR3 loop is CASRPRSSSGNTIYF. The CDR3 DNA sequence: TGTGCCAGCAGGCCCCGGAGTTCCTCTGGAAACACCATATATTTT. This sequence joins TRBV4-2 and TRBJ1-3, with D uncertain. The CDR3 runs to 15 residues. Germline lookup yields CDR1 LGHNA and CDR2 YNFKEQ. Between the trimmed V and J ends, which lost 6 bases and 0 bases, there was a span of 12 bases.

This chain connects TRBV30 to TRBJ2-3, with 9 bases lining up with TRBD2. In germline, CDR1 is GTSNPN, CDR2 SVGIG (reference sequence). CDR3 size: 14 residues. J gave up 1 base and V 2 bases, and 1 base lay outside the gene matches. The CDR3 loop reads CAWSKRGGTDTQYF. The DNA of the CDR3 is TGTGCCTGGAGTAAGCGGGGGGGCACAGATACGCAGTATTTT.

A remark on this clonotype: Possible read error: a much larger clone is one base away. The gene calls are TRBV30 and TRBJ2-1; no reliable D call. CDR1 is GTSNPN, CDR2 SVGIG, per germline (reference sequence). Trimming pared 0 bases from V and 13 bases from J, leaving 10 bases between. CDR3 length equals 11 residues. The DNA of the CDR3 is TGTGCCTGGAGTGTACGTCAGACCCAGTTCTTC. Protein: CAWSVRQTQFF.

In DNA form, the CDR3 reads TGCAGCGTTCAGGGGCTGGGGGGGTACGAGCAGTACGTC. Residues: CSVQGLGGYEQYV. The chain couples TRBV29-1 to TRBJ2-7; possible D gene TRBD2, 7 bases. Germline V CDR1 and CDR2: SQVTM, ANQGSEA. V lost 5 bases and J 4 bases, leaving 15 bases between the germline ends. The CDR3 covers 13 residues.

The J gene is TRBJ2-5, the V gene TRBV5-5; D may match TRBD1 or TRBD2 (5 bases each). The DNA matches TRBJ2-7 better at its end, which makes the J call doubtful. Germline V CDR1 and CDR2: SGHKS, YYEKEE (reference sequence). This CDR3 has 14 amino acids. The CDR3 DNA is TGTGCCAGCAGCCCCGGACACCGAGGGGTCGAGCAGTACTTC. Protein: CASSPGHRGVEQYF.

This clonotype was detected a few times. The rearrangement joins TRBV2 to TRBJ1-2; 7 bases line up with TRBD1. Trimming at V came to 6 bases and at J to 0 bases, leaving 4 bases not matched to a gene. The germline gives CDR1 SNHLY, CDR2 FYNNEI. The CDR3 has 14 residues. CDR3 residues: CASREGQPNYGYTF. The CDR3 region has the DNA TGTGCCAGCAGGGAGGGACAGCCTAACTATGGCTACACCTTC. Using reference TRBV2 and TRBJ1-2 for the parts outside the CDR3, the full variable domain is EPEVTQTPSHQVTQMGQEVILRCVPISNHLYFYWYRQILGQKVEFLVSFYNNEISEKSEIFDDQFSVERPDGSNFTLKIRSTKLEDSAMYFCASREGQPNYGYTFGSGTRLTVV.

This clonotype showed up many times. This sequence joins TRBV20-1 and TRBJ1-5; D not resolved. The germline V gene encodes CDR1 DFQATT and CDR2 SNEGSKA (reference sequence). The V and J ends lost 3 bases and 5 bases respectively, with 11 bases between them. This CDR3 has 13 amino acids. This chain's CDR3 is CSASMGLDQPQHF. The DNA for the CDR3 is TGCAGTGCTAGTATGGGGTTGGATCAGCCCCAGCATTTT.

This clonotype was recorded at least ten times. The rearrangement links TRBV5-1 to TRBJ2-7, with 7 bases fitting TRBD1. This CDR3 comprises 13 residues. Germline CDR1 is SGHRS and CDR2 is YFSETQ. V lost 7 bases, J lost 0 bases, and 4 bases stayed unmatched. The CDR3 DNA reads as TGCGCCAGCGGGACAGTGAGCTCCTACGAGCAGTACTTC. Amino acids: CASGTVSSYEQYF.

The chain recombines TRBV3-1 with TRBJ2-7; 10 bases map to TRBD2. V lost 5 bases to trimming and J lost 5 bases; unmatched junction nucleotides: 9. Germline values: CDR1 LGHDT, CDR2 YNNKEL (reference sequence). This CDR3 has 15 amino acids. The chain's CDR3 is CASSSPGLAFHEQYF. CDR3 nucleotide sequence: TGTGCCAGCAGCTCGCCGGGACTAGCGTTTCACGAGCAGTACTTC.

The rearrangement uses TRBV21-1 and TRBJ2-4; the D call of TRBD1 is as the table states it, not checked on the DNA. TRBV21-1 is a known pseudogene. CDR3 length: 18 amino acids. The CDR3 loop reads CASSRPTRTRLAKNIQYF. The CDR3 DNA sequence: TGTGCCAGCAGCAGGCCTACTCGGACACGATTAGCCAAAAACATTCAGTACTTC.